This TCR beta chain emerged from a study of blood T cell repertoires in COVID-19. Participant-reported clinical history was the basis for cohort assignment. Germline trimming cut 4 bases from V and 4 bases from J; bases unmatched to any gene: 4. The germline CDR1 and CDR2 sequences are SGHTA and FQGNSA. The CDR3 extends over 14 amino acids. Assay used: immunoSEQ multiplex PCR; TCRdb lists only in-frame clones, some missing. The data hold 200,000 to 250,000 clones, with almost 90% observed a single time. Sample: PBMCs or T cells enriched from blood (not recorded which). The TCR originated in a man aged 25-40 years who had been exposed to COVID-19. The chain recombines TRBV7-2 with TRBJ1-5; the match to TRBD1 covers 7 bases. Written as DNA, the CDR3 is TGTGCCAGCAGCTCACAGGGGATAAATCAGCCCCAGCATTTT. Translating gives CASSSQGINQPQHF.